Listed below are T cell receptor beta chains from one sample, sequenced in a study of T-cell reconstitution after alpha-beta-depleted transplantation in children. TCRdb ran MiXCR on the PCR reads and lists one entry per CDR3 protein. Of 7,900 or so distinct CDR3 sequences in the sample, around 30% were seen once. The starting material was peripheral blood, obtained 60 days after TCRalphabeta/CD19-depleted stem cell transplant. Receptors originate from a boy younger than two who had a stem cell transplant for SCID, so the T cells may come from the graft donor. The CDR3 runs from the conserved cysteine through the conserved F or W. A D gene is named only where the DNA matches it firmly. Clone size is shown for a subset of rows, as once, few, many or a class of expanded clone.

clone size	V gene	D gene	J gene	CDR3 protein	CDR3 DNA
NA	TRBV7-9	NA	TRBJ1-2	CASSPRASGLGYTF	TGTGCCAGCAGCCCCCGCGCATCAGGGTTGGGCTACACCTTC
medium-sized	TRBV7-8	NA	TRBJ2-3	CASSLGFRVGTDTQYF	TGTGCCAGCAGCTTAGGGTTTAGGGTCGGCACAGATACGCAGTATTTT
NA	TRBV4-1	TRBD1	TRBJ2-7	CASSHDTGTGDGYEQYF	TGCGCCAGCAGCCATGACACCGGGACAGGGGATGGATACGAGCAGTACTTC
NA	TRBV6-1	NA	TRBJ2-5	CASRRTVQETQYF	TGTGCCAGCAGACGTACGGTCCAAGAGACCCAGTACTTC
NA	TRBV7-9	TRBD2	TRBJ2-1	CASSLPWEGLEDEQFF	TGTGCCAGCAGCTTACCTTGGGAGGGCCTGGAAGATGAGCAGTTCTTC
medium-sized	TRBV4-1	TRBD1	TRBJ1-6	CASSQGQGDSPLHF	TGCGCCAGCAGCCAAGGACAGGGTGATTCACCCCTCCACTTT
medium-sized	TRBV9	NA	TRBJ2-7	CASSKRTSRYEQYF	TGTGCCAGCAGCAAACGGACTTCCCGCTACGAGCAGTACTTC
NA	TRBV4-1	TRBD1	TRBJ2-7	CASWTGDPIEQYF	TGCGCCAGCTGGACAGGGGACCCCATCGAGCAGTACTTC
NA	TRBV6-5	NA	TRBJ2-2	CASSYSSTPRAGELFF	TGTGCCAGCAGTTACTCTTCAACCCCGCGGGCCGGGGAGCTGTTTTTT
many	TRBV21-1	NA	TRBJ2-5	CASSNSGGLETQYF	TGTGCCAGCAGCAATTCGGGGGGACTAGAGACCCAGTACTTC